This is a list of T cell receptor beta chains from one sample in a study of blood T cells in healthy people across ages. TCRdb used MiXCR to reprocess the 5' RACE reads, holding one entry per CDR3 protein. The repertoire holds approximately 790,000 distinct CDR3 sequences, with around 62% as singletons. Sequences were obtained from blood. The source is a man between 25 and 39 years old in good health. Each CDR3 is given with its conserved first and last residue. A D gene is named only where the DNA matches it firmly. Size is omitted from some rows. Given values are once, few, many or a class for expanded clones.

clone_size: .; v_call: TRBV4-2; d_call: .; cdr3_length: 15; j_call: TRBJ1-4; cdr3_aa: CASSQPLSGDEKLFF; cdr3_nt: TGTGCCAGCAGCCAACCCCTCTCGGGGGATGAAAAACTGTTTTTT
clone_size: few; v_call: TRBV7-3; d_call: TRBD1; cdr3_length: 15; j_call: TRBJ1-2; cdr3_aa: CASSSRQGLKGGYTF; cdr3_nt: TGTGCCAGCAGCTCCAGACAGGGCCTCAAGGGTGGCTACACCTTC
clone_size: .; v_call: TRBV6-6; d_call: .; cdr3_length: 15; j_call: TRBJ2-7; cdr3_aa: CASSYPGRLSYEQYF; cdr3_nt: TGTGCCAGCAGTTACCCTGGCAGACTCTCCTACGAGCAGTACTTC
clone_size: .; v_call: TRBV4-3; d_call: .; cdr3_length: 15; j_call: TRBJ1-2; cdr3_aa: CASSQDRNTDYGYTF; cdr3_nt: TGCGCCAGCAGCCAAGATCGAAACACCGACTATGGCTACACCTTC
clone_size: .; v_call: TRBV7-2; d_call: .; cdr3_length: 13; j_call: TRBJ1-5; cdr3_aa: CASTTQADQPQHF; cdr3_nt: TGTGCCAGCACCACACAGGCGGATCAGCCCCAGCATTTT
clone_size: .; v_call: TRBV5-6; d_call: .; cdr3_length: 12; j_call: TRBJ2-5; cdr3_aa: CASSLVFNEQYF; cdr3_nt: TGTGCCAGCAGCTTGGTGTTCAATGAGCAGTACTTC
clone_size: .; v_call: TRBV20-1; d_call: .; cdr3_length: 14; j_call: TRBJ1-5; cdr3_aa: CSATPFPENQPQHF; cdr3_nt: TGCAGTGCTACCCCCTTTCCCGAGAATCAGCCCCAGCATTTT
clone_size: .; v_call: TRBV5-6; d_call: .; cdr3_length: 14; j_call: TRBJ1-2; cdr3_aa: CASSLGSRIYGYTF; cdr3_nt: TGTGCCAGCAGCTTGGGGTCCAGGATCTATGGCTACACCTTC
clone_size: .; v_call: TRBV9; d_call: .; cdr3_length: 15; j_call: TRBJ2-5; cdr3_aa: CASSGEGLSKETQYF; cdr3_nt: TGTGCCAGCAGCGGCGAGGGACTCTCGAAAGAGACCCAGTACTTC
clone_size: few; v_call: TRBV28; d_call: TRBD1; cdr3_length: 17; j_call: TRBJ2-6; cdr3_aa: CASSPGTGISGANVLTF; cdr3_nt: TGTGCCAGCAGTCCCGGGACAGGAATCTCTGGGGCCAACGTCCTGACTTTC
clone_size: .; v_call: TRBV20-1; d_call: TRBD2; cdr3_length: 14; j_call: TRBJ2-1; cdr3_aa: CSATPGTSGGPQFF; cdr3_nt: TGCAGTGCTACACCTGGGACTAGCGGGGGGCCTCAGTTCTTC
clone_size: few; v_call: TRBV7-2; d_call: .; cdr3_length: 13; j_call: TRBJ2-7; cdr3_aa: CATRSGNSYEQYF; cdr3_nt: TGTGCCACCCGCTCTGGAAATTCCTACGAGCAGTACTTC
clone_size: few; v_call: TRBV21-1; d_call: .; cdr3_length: 17; j_call: TRBJ2-6; cdr3_aa: CASRPQGALPGANVLTF; cdr3_nt: TGTGCCAGCAGGCCCCAGGGCGCCCTTCCTGGGGCCAACGTCCTGACTTTC
clone_size: .; v_call: TRBV7-3; d_call: TRBD2; cdr3_length: 19; j_call: TRBJ2-4; cdr3_aa: CASSPRASGSLQAKNIQYF; cdr3_nt: TGTGCCAGCAGCCCAAGGGCTAGCGGAAGCCTCCAAGCCAAAAACATTCAGTACTTC
clone_size: .; v_call: TRBV4-1; d_call: TRBD2; cdr3_length: 17; j_call: TRBJ2-3; cdr3_aa: CASSHPGTRGLADTQYF; cdr3_nt: TGCGCCAGCAGCCACCCTGGGACTAGGGGGTTGGCAGATACGCAGTATTTT
clone_size: .; v_call: TRBV5-1; d_call: .; cdr3_length: 17; j_call: TRBJ2-1; cdr3_aa: CASSLERAGRRRNEQFF; cdr3_nt: TGCGCCAGCAGCTTGGAAAGAGCGGGCCGCCGGCGGAATGAGCAGTTCTTC
clone_size: .; v_call: TRBV28; d_call: TRBD2; cdr3_length: 15; j_call: TRBJ2-7; cdr3_aa: CASTTGGGTTYEQYF; cdr3_nt: TGTGCCAGCACCACCGGCGGGGGGACGACCTACGAGCAGTACTTC
clone_size: .; v_call: TRBV20-1; d_call: TRBD2; cdr3_length: 16; j_call: TRBJ2-1; cdr3_aa: CSAGRLQRGGRNEQFF; cdr3_nt: TGCAGTGCTGGCCGTCTCCAGCGGGGGGGCCGCAATGAGCAGTTCTTC
clone_size: many; v_call: TRBV29-1; d_call: .; cdr3_length: 11; j_call: TRBJ1-2; cdr3_aa: CSVDPYQGYTF; cdr3_nt: TGCAGCGTTGACCCTTACCAAGGCTACACCTTC
clone_size: .; v_call: TRBV29-1; d_call: TRBD2; cdr3_length: 15; j_call: TRBJ2-1; cdr3_aa: CSVEAVAGVSYEQFF; cdr3_nt: TGCAGCGTTGAAGCTGTAGCGGGGGTCTCCTACGAGCAGTTCTTC
clone_size: .; v_call: TRBV15; d_call: TRBD1; cdr3_length: 14; j_call: TRBJ2-7; cdr3_aa: CATSRDDRGREQYF; cdr3_nt: TGTGCCACCAGCAGAGACGACAGGGGGCGAGAGCAGTACTTC
clone_size: many; v_call: TRBV6-2/TRBV6-3; d_call: TRBD2; cdr3_length: 15; j_call: TRBJ2-3; cdr3_aa: CASSLGAGGVDTQYF; cdr3_nt: TGTGCCAGCAGTTTGGGAGCGGGGGGAGTAGATACGCAGTATTTT
clone_size: few; v_call: TRBV20-1; d_call: TRBD1; cdr3_length: 15; j_call: TRBJ2-1; cdr3_aa: CSARELNRGHNEQFF; cdr3_nt: TGCAGTGCTAGAGAGCTAAACAGGGGCCACAATGAGCAGTTCTTC
clone_size: .; v_call: TRBV20-1; d_call: .; cdr3_length: 12; j_call: TRBJ2-4; cdr3_aa: CSAISGPGSKYF; cdr3_nt: TGCAGTGCTATTTCTGGGCCAGGGTCGAAGTACTTC
clone_size: .; v_call: TRBV7-2; d_call: TRBD1; cdr3_length: 14; j_call: TRBJ2-5; cdr3_aa: CASSARQGTWTQYF; cdr3_nt: TGTGCCAGCAGCGCGAGACAGGGAACTTGGACCCAGTACTTC
clone_size: .; v_call: TRBV7-9; d_call: TRBD2; cdr3_length: 19; j_call: TRBJ2-5; cdr3_aa: CASSIFKGLSPNLRGTQYF; cdr3_nt: TGTGCCAGCAGCATCTTCAAGGGACTATCTCCTAACCTAAGAGGGACCCAGTACTTC
clone_size: .; v_call: TRBV20-1; d_call: TRBD1; cdr3_length: 12; j_call: TRBJ2-1; cdr3_aa: CSARDRENEQFF; cdr3_nt: TGCAGTGCCCGGGACAGGGAGAATGAGCAGTTCTTC
clone_size: .; v_call: TRBV7-9; d_call: .; cdr3_length: 12; j_call: TRBJ2-5; cdr3_aa: CASSSPPETQYF; cdr3_nt: TGTGCCAGCAGCTCCCCCCCGGAGACCCAGTACTTC
clone_size: .; v_call: TRBV5-6; d_call: .; cdr3_length: 12; j_call: TRBJ2-3; cdr3_aa: CASRLHEYTQYF; cdr3_nt: TGTGCCAGCAGGTTGCACGAATATACGCAGTATTTT
clone_size: few; v_call: TRBV29-1; d_call: .; cdr3_length: 10; j_call: TRBJ2-1; cdr3_aa: CSAFGNEQFF; cdr3_nt: TGCAGCGCATTTGGTAATGAGCAGTTCTTC
clone_size: .; v_call: TRBV3-1; d_call: TRBD1; cdr3_length: 14; j_call: TRBJ1-2; cdr3_aa: CASSHGTGTFGYTF; cdr3_nt: TGTGCCAGCAGCCACGGGACAGGGACTTTTGGCTACACCTTC
clone_size: .; v_call: TRBV5-1; d_call: TRBD1; cdr3_length: 16; j_call: TRBJ2-5; cdr3_aa: CASSLELDRGGETQYF; cdr3_nt: TGCGCCAGCAGCCTGGAGCTTGACAGGGGCGGGGAGACCCAGTACTTC
clone_size: .; v_call: TRBV9; d_call: .; cdr3_length: 17; j_call: TRBJ2-5; cdr3_aa: CASSSTLTGTRGDEQYF; cdr3_nt: TGTGCCAGCAGCTCGACCTTGACAGGCACAAGGGGAGATGAGCAGTACTTC
clone_size: few; v_call: TRBV20-1; d_call: .; cdr3_length: 12; j_call: TRBJ2-4; cdr3_aa: CSASGDKNIQYF; cdr3_nt: TGCAGTGCTAGCGGGGACAAAAACATTCAGTACTTC
clone_size: .; v_call: TRBV6-5; d_call: .; cdr3_length: 17; j_call: TRBJ2-1; cdr3_aa: CASSYSRNSDSYNEQFF; cdr3_nt: TGTGCCAGCAGTTACTCGAGAAACAGCGACTCCTACAATGAGCAGTTCTTC
clone_size: few; v_call: TRBV7-2; d_call: .; cdr3_length: 12; j_call: TRBJ2-4; cdr3_aa: CASSSWGYIQYF; cdr3_nt: TGTGCCAGCAGTTCCTGGGGCTACATTCAGTACTTC
clone_size: .; v_call: TRBV30; d_call: .; cdr3_length: 13; j_call: TRBJ2-5; cdr3_aa: CAWSQQVQETQYF; cdr3_nt: TGTGCCTGGAGTCAACAGGTCCAAGAGACCCAGTACTTC
clone_size: few; v_call: TRBV12-3/TRBV12-4; d_call: TRBD1; cdr3_length: 15; j_call: TRBJ2-1; cdr3_aa: CASRTVDRADNEQFF; cdr3_nt: TGTGCCAGCAGGACAGTGGACAGGGCCGACAATGAGCAGTTCTTC
clone_size: .; v_call: TRBV3-1; d_call: .; cdr3_length: 15; j_call: TRBJ1-4; cdr3_aa: CASRDLAGASEKLFF; cdr3_nt: TGTGCCAGCAGGGACCTTGCGGGGGCCAGCGAAAAACTGTTTTTT
clone_size: once; v_call: TRBV6-2/TRBV6-3; d_call: .; cdr3_length: 15; j_call: TRBJ2-1; cdr3_aa: CASSTPWRGDNEQFF; cdr3_nt: TGTGCCAGCAGTACCCCGTGGCGGGGTGACAATGAGCAGTTCTTC
clone_size: once; v_call: TRBV24-1; d_call: .; cdr3_length: 13; j_call: TRBJ2-1; cdr3_aa: CATSEGRNNEQFF; cdr3_nt: TGTGCCACCAGTGAAGGCAGAAACAATGAGCAGTTCTTC
clone_size: .; v_call: TRBV10-3; d_call: TRBD1; cdr3_length: 16; j_call: TRBJ2-5; cdr3_aa: CAISVFGQGGQETQYF; cdr3_nt: TGTGCCATCAGTGTATTCGGACAGGGTGGGCAAGAGACCCAGTACTTC
clone_size: .; v_call: TRBV7-8; d_call: .; cdr3_length: 13; j_call: TRBJ2-3; cdr3_aa: CASSLGETDTQYF; cdr3_nt: TGTGCCAGCAGCTTAGGGGAAACAGATACGCAGTATTTT
clone_size: .; v_call: TRBV28; d_call: .; cdr3_length: 14; j_call: TRBJ2-7; cdr3_aa: CASTPSLGGHEQYF; cdr3_nt: TGTGCCAGCACCCCCTCGCTAGGAGGCCACGAGCAGTACTTC
clone_size: .; v_call: TRBV9; d_call: .; cdr3_length: 16; j_call: TRBJ1-2; cdr3_aa: CASSGSGGGSNYGYTF; cdr3_nt: TGTGCCAGCAGCGGATCCGGGGGGGGTTCTAACTATGGCTACACCTTC
clone_size: few; v_call: TRBV12-3/TRBV12-4; d_call: TRBD1; cdr3_length: 15; j_call: TRBJ2-1; cdr3_aa: CASSKGAGNYNEQFF; cdr3_nt: TGTGCCAGCAGTAAGGGGGCAGGGAACTACAATGAGCAGTTCTTC
clone_size: .; v_call: TRBV6-2/TRBV6-3; d_call: TRBD2; cdr3_length: 18; j_call: TRBJ2-1; cdr3_aa: CASSYGTSGGFGYNEQFF; cdr3_nt: TGTGCCAGCAGTTACGGGACTAGCGGGGGGTTCGGATACAATGAGCAGTTCTTC